This T cell receptor beta chain was recorded in a study of blood T cell repertoires in COVID-19. Study-level background: Italy, Spain and the United States were the sources of the convalescent and acute COVID-19 samples. T cells, B-cell-depleted T cells, or PBMCs supplied cDNA or gDNA.

Trimming took 6 bases from V and 4 from J, leaving 15 bases between them. The CDR3 runs to 15 residues. The V gene's germline CDR1 is LNHDA and CDR2 SQIVND (reference sequence). Per the authors' pipeline: Estimates of nucleated cell counts were drawn from the amplification of reference gene primers. Sequencing was performed with immunoSEQ multiplex PCR; in TCRdb, only in-frame clones are kept and a portion is missing. D and trimming come from the DNA, and the V and J calls and clone size come from that table. The sample has about 59,000 clones, 75% to 95% seen once. The clonotype comes from a human donor in a cohort sampled during active COVID-19. This chain joins TRBV19 and TRBJ2-2; perhaps TRBD1 as D (5 bases). Sequencing was done on a sample of peripheral blood. CDR3 nucleotide sequence: TGTGCCAGTAGCCTTGGGGCAGCCGGCACCGGGGAGCTGTTTTTT. It specifies CASSLGAAGTGELFF. The full variable domain, with the rest looked up from reference TRBV19 and TRBJ2-2, is DGGITQSPKYLFRKEGQNVTLSCEQNLNHDAMYWYRQDPGQGLRLIYYSQIVNDFQKGDIAEGYSVSREKKESFPLTVTSAQKNPTAFYLCASSLGAAGTGELFFGEGSRLTVL.